This is a list of T cell receptor beta chains from one sample in a study of cytomegalovirus exposure and HLA in healthy donors. The table came from immunoSEQ multiplex PCR; TCRdb's copy has only in-frame clones and leaves some out. The repertoire holds around 150,000 clones, with 70% to 75% as singletons. Specimen: PBMCs. The receptors were sampled from a human donor in good health. Each CDR3 is given with its conserved first and last residue. Fields, in order: J gene, clone size, V gene, D gene, CDR3 DNA, CDR3 protein. A D gene is named only where the DNA matches it firmly. A row's size may be missing; if present it is once, few, many or a size class.

TRBJ2-1 - TRBV5-1 TRBD1 TGCGCCAGCACCTCGGGGGACAGGGGGAGCAATGAGCAGTTCTTC CASTSGDRGSNEQFF
TRBJ1-4 - TRBV19 TRBD1 TGTGCCAGTGAGACAGGGAGTCGTGAAAAACTGTTTTTT CASETGSREKLFF
TRBJ2-5 - TRBV15 TRBD1 TGTGCCACCAGCAGTCGAGCCGGGACAGGGGAAGAGACCCAGTACTTC CATSSRAGTGEETQYF
TRBJ2-3 - TRBV25-1 - TGTGCCAGCAGTTCCTACTCCAGCACAGATACGCAGTATTTT CASSSYSSTDTQYF
TRBJ2-7 - TRBV4-1 TRBD2 TGCGCCAGCAGCCAACTAGCGGGGGGGATCTACGAGCAGTACTTC CASSQLAGGIYEQYF
TRBJ2-7 - TRBV27 TRBD1 TGTGCCAGCAGCCCGACGACAGGGGGCGTGTACGAGCAGTACTTC CASSPTTGGVYEQYF
TRBJ2-1 - TRBV27 TRBD2 TGTGCCAGCAGTCCCCCTAGCGGGAGTTACAATGAGCAGTTCTTC CASSPPSGSYNEQFF
TRBJ2-7 once TRBV6-1 - TGTGCCAGCAACCCCGGGAGCGGGCAGACCTACGAGCAGTACTTC CASNPGSGQTYEQYF
TRBJ2-1 few TRBV5-1 - TGCGCCAGCAGCCGAGGACTCGTCGGCGAGCAGTTCTTC CASSRGLVGEQFF
TRBJ2-7 - TRBV2 TRBD1 TGTGCCAGCACCCGGGACAGGGGGAACTACGAGCAGTACTTC CASTRDRGNYEQYF
TRBJ2-7 - TRBV9 - TGTGCCAGCAGCGTAGCGGGTGATAGTCAGTACGAGCAGTACTTC CASSVAGDSQYEQYF
TRBJ2-3 - TRBV6-1 TRBD2 TGTGCCAGCAGTGAAGGGGTACTAGCGGGGGGGCCAGATACGCAGTATTTT CASSEGVLAGGPDTQYF
TRBJ1-1 - TRBV14 - TGTGCCAGCACCCTGTCTCGGGACACGAACACTGAAGCTTTCTTT CASTLSRDTNTEAFF
TRBJ2-1 - TRBV18 - TGTGCCACCCTCGATCGTGGGCTAGCGAGCAATGAGCAGTTCTTC CATLDRGLASNEQFF
TRBJ2-3 - TRBV7-2 TRBD2 TGTGCCAGCAGCTTTGGACTAGCGAGACCCACAGATACGCAGTATTTT CASSFGLARPTDTQYF
TRBJ2-3 - TRBV4-1 TRBD2 TGCGCCAGCAGCCCGGGACTAGCGGGAGTTGTCCGCTCAGATACGCAGTATTTT CASSPGLAGVVRSDTQYF
TRBJ1-1 few TRBV6-5 - TGTGCCAGCAGCCAAGGGGGAATCAACACTGAAGCTTTCTTT CASSQGGINTEAFF
TRBJ2-3 once TRBV11-1 - TGTGCCAGCAGCTTAGCGTGGGCAACTAGCACAGATACGCAGTATTTT CASSLAWATSTDTQYF
TRBJ2-2 - TRBV11-3 TRBD1 TGTGCCAGCAGCTCCCGGGGGACAGGAGATCACCGGGAGCTGTTTTTT CASSSRGTGDHRELFF
TRBJ1-5 - TRBV6-1 - TGTGCCAGCAGAGGAACAGGGAAGCCCCAGCATTTT CASRGTGKPQHF
TRBJ2-7 - TRBV11-3 - TGTGCCAGCAGCGCCCACAGGTACCCCTACGAGCAGTACTTC CASSAHRYPYEQYF
TRBJ2-7 - TRBV6-1 - TGTGCCAGCAGTTTCAACACCGACAGTTACGAGCAGTACTTC CASSFNTDSYEQYF
TRBJ2-2 - TRBV6-4 - TGTGCCAGCAGTGACGAGGGGGACGGCACCGGGGAGCTGTTTTTT CASSDEGDGTGELFF
TRBJ1-2 once TRBV5-6 - TGTGCCAGCAGCCCGGATCCTGGCGCTGATATAGCTGGCTACACCTTC CASSPDPGADIAGYTF
TRBJ2-1 few TRBV5-4 TRBD2 TGTGCCAGCAGCTTGGAACTAGCGGGAGGCAATGAGCAGTTCTTC CASSLELAGGNEQFF
TRBJ2-1 - TRBV5-1 TRBD2 TGCGCCAGCAGCTCCGGACTAGCGGGGGGTTACAATGAGCAGTTCTTC CASSSGLAGGYNEQFF
TRBJ1-5 - TRBV6-5 - TGTGCCAGCAGTTACCGTAGCAATCAGCCCCAGCATTTT CASSYRSNQPQHF
TRBJ2-1 - TRBV6-1 - TGTGCCAGCAGAGGAGCGGGTGGGAGGAATGAGCAGTTCTTC CASRGAGGRNEQFF
TRBJ2-7 - TRBV9 TRBD1 TGTGCCATCAGAACACCTGGGACCTACTTGTGGGGACAGCCTCTACTCGGTGGGGGCGAGCAGTACTTC CAIRTPGTYLWGQPLLGGGEQYF
TRBJ2-1 - TRBV5-1 - TGCGCCAGCAGCTTGACGCTAGCCCCGGGTGAGCAGTTCTTC CASSLTLAPGEQFF
TRBJ1-6 - TRBV6-5 - TGTGCCAGCAGCGTGACAGACGTTAATTCACCCCTCCACTTT CASSVTDVNSPLHF
TRBJ2-7 - TRBV28 - TGTGCCAGCAGCCGACGGATGGGGTGGGGGCCGGACGAGCAGTACTTC CASSRRMGWGPDEQYF
TRBJ2-3 once TRBV28 TRBD1 TGTGCCAGCAGTAAATACAGGGGGTTCTCTAGCACAGATACGCAGTATTTT CASSKYRGFSSTDTQYF
TRBJ2-3 - TRBV28 TRBD2 TGTGCCAGCAGCCCCACTTTTGCGGGGGGTCTCACGGATACGCAGTATTTT CASSPTFAGGLTDTQYF
TRBJ2-7 - TRBV5-1 TRBD2 TGCGCCAGCAGCACGGGGGGGTACGAGCAGTACTTC CASSTGGYEQYF
TRBJ1-1 - TRBV7-8 TRBD1 TGTGCCAGCAGCACCCGACAGGGGGCGCCGGGCACTGAAGCTTTCTTT CASSTRQGAPGTEAFF
TRBJ1-1 - TRBV7-9 TRBD1 TGTGCCAGCAGCCTTGACAGGGTTCAGAACACTGAAGCTTTCTTT CASSLDRVQNTEAFF
TRBJ1-2 - TRBV28 TRBD1 TGTGCCAGCAGTTCAAAGGGACAGGGTTCCTATGGCTACACCTTC CASSSKGQGSYGYTF
TRBJ2-1 once TRBV14 TRBD2 TGTGCCAGCAGCCAATTCCTAGGGACTAGCGAATTCGATGAGCAGTTCTTC CASSQFLGTSEFDEQFF
TRBJ2-3 few TRBV5-1 TRBD1 TGCGCCAGCAGCTCTACACCAACAGGACAGGGGGTAGTTGATACGCAGTATTTT CASSSTPTGQGVVDTQYF
TRBJ1-1 - TRBV29-1 - TGCAGCGTGGGAGAGGGTGAAGCTTTCTTT CSVGEGEAFF
TRBJ2-2 - TRBV7-9 - TGTGCCAGCAGCTTTTCAGGGACCGGGGAGCTGTTTTTT CASSFSGTGELFF
TRBJ2-7 - TRBV25-1 - TGTGCCAGCAGTGAATATACCAGGTTCTCCTACGGGCAGTACTTC CASSEYTRFSYGQYF
TRBJ2-2 few TRBV6-1 TRBD2 TGTGCCAGCAGTACATCGGGGGAGGGAACCGGGGAGCTGTTTTTT CASSTSGEGTGELFF
TRBJ1-2 - TRBV7-9 TRBD1 TGTTCCAGCAGCCTCACGACAGGGGGCGGGTATGGCTACACCTTC CSSSLTTGGGYGYTF
TRBJ2-1 - TRBV7-9 TRBD2 TGTGCCAGCAGCCCCATGGCGGGAGAGGGGAATGAGCAGTTCTTC CASSPMAGEGNEQFF
TRBJ2-1 - TRBV4-2 - TGTGCCAGCAGCCAAGTATCAAGCGACTTCTCCTACAATGAGCAGTTCTTC CASSQVSSDFSYNEQFF
TRBJ1-1 - TRBV10-3 TRBD1 TGTGCCATCAGTGCCCGACAGGGGTATGGGGACACTGAAGCTTTCTTT CAISARQGYGDTEAFF
TRBJ2-5 - TRBV2 - TGTGCCAGCAGTGAGGCGAGGGGGCGGGGGACCCAGTACTTC CASSEARGRGTQYF
TRBJ2-7 - TRBV5-1 - TGCGCCAGCAGCTTGCTTCAGGGGGGCTACGAGCAGTACTTC CASSLLQGGYEQYF